This TCR beta chain was captured by sequencing in a study of CD8+CD57+ T cells in acquired aplastic anemia. Genomic DNA served as template for TCR beta VDJ and CDR3 profiling. TCRdb passed the reads through MiXCR, listing each CDR3 protein once. This table has about 180,000 distinct CDR3 sequences, under 55% appearing once. Study outcomes and limitations: Sharing between patients and controls was observed for around 27 CD8+ CDR3 sequences.

Germline loops: CDR1 SGHDN, CDR2 FVKESK. V gave up 4 bases and J gave up 6 bases; unmatched junction bases: 9. The CDR3 loop spans 16 amino acids. CD8+CD57+ cell expansion, shown by flow cytometry, had occurred in the patients selected for sequencing. The patients all had a severe acquired aplastic anemia diagnosis. As regards this clonotype: Its antigen remains unidentified. Given a much more abundant clone one base away, this may be a read error.

The chain has TRBV14 and TRBJ2-2; 9 nucleotides line up with TRBD2. Sequencing was performed on sorted CD4+, CD8+, or CD8+CD57+ T cells (not recorded which) from PBMCs. This receptor was taken from a human donor with aplastic anemia. The CDR3 DNA reads as TGTGCCAGCAGCCCAGCGGGGACTAGCTTCGCCGGGGAGCTGTTTTTT. Amino acids: CASSPAGTSFAGELFF.